A selection of T cell receptor beta chains follows, all from one sample in a study of blood T cell repertoires in COVID-19. Sequencing used immunoSEQ multiplex PCR; TCRdb keeps in-frame clones, though not all of them. This sample has tens of thousands of clones, with 65% to 90% found just once. The source material was peripheral blood. The receptors come from a woman in her sixties with acute or convalescent COVID-19. CDR3s leave out the opening cysteine and the closing phenylalanine or tryptophan.

j_call cdr3_length v_call cdr3_aa
TRBJ1-1 12 TRBV15 ATSSGQVSTEAF
TRBJ2-7 12 TRBV10-3 AIGRTGATYEQY
TRBJ2-7 13 TRBV19 ATSLAAGLLNEQY
TRBJ1-3 14 TRBV13 ASSSRQMGSGNTIY
TRBJ2-5 11 TRBV7-2 ASRVSGKETQY
TRBJ2-6 14 TRBV4-2 ASSQDQGAGANVLT
TRBJ2-1 10 TRBV11-3 ASSWVGGEQF
TRBJ1-6 12 TRBV5-6 ASSQTGGNSPLH
TRBJ2-7 14 TRBV5-5 ASSLAFNRGSYEQY
TRBJ2-5 11 TRBV9 ASSGYGRETQY
TRBJ2-5 13 TRBV9 ASSGGVITQETQY
TRBJ1-5 16 TRBV28 ASSKGPGGEDSNQPQH
TRBJ1-5 11 TRBV6-6 ASSYEVRQPQH
TRBJ2-2 12 TRBV5-1 ASSLSGGTGELF
TRBJ2-2 13 TRBV6-5 ASSSVSGNTGELF
TRBJ1-6 16 TRBV6-6 ATRRAGDLVSYNSPLH
TRBJ1-2 12 TRBV10-3 AIRLGGEDYGYT
TRBJ1-1 10 TRBV14 ASSPTASGAF
TRBJ1-2 9 TRBV6-6 ASRNPGGYT
TRBJ1-3 11 TRBV7-8 ASSFLSGNTIY
TRBJ1-1 14 TRBV27 ASRPTGGLLNTEAF
TRBJ2-3 13 TRBV19 ASTPSGGSTDTQY
TRBJ2-1 12 TRBV10-3 ASRTSAETGEQF
TRBJ1-2 11 TRBV30 AWSRTPSYGYT
TRBJ1-5 13 TRBV6-6 ASSYEVNSNQPQH
TRBJ2-7 9 TRBV19 ASSTTQGLY
TRBJ1-6 16 TRBV30 AWSVYPPDNYGGSTLH
TRBJ1-6 13 TRBV28 ASSFEVQSNSPLH
TRBJ1-1 13 TRBV9 ASSSSANKFGGAF
TRBJ2-7 12 TRBV10-2 ASSNPGQGDEQY
TRBJ1-5 11 TRBV19 AAGAGGNQPQH
TRBJ2-1 20 TRBV4-2 ASTGLAGGLSIEPNSYNEQF
TRBJ1-3 15 TRBV7-3 ASSRTGGRESGNTIY
TRBJ1-1 11 TRBV6-5 ASRDRAGGEAF
TRBJ1-3 14 TRBV5-6 ASSPGQSISGNTIY
TRBJ1-2 12 TRBV28 ASSFGQGRYGYT
TRBJ1-5 14 TRBV2 ASRLQGAPSNQPQH
TRBJ2-7 12 TRBV5-4 ASSRRDRGPEQY
TRBJ2-7 12 TRBV28 ASSLTQGAGEQY
TRBJ1-2 10 TRBV29-1 SGGQGAGGYT
TRBJ2-5 13 TRBV18 ASSSGTGAQETQY
TRBJ2-1 11 TRBV6-6 ASSYQRNNEQF
TRBJ2-7 10 TRBV12-5 ASWAGAGEQY
TRBJ1-1 11 TRBV5-4 ASSQDRVTEAF
TRBJ1-2 10 TRBV19 ASRDITYGYT
TRBJ1-2 11 TRBV29-1 SVAEMQGIGYT
TRBJ1-2 12 TRBV28 ASRKTGLGYGYT
TRBJ1-2 14 TRBV30 AWSGFEHSKMQGYT
TRBJ2-7 12 TRBV4-2 ASSQRDRGHEQY
TRBJ1-1 9 TRBV5-5 ASSLYSEAF
TRBJ1-2 11 TRBV11-2 ASSLGRLYGYT
TRBJ1-4 14 TRBV9 ASSARGGYPNEKLF
TRBJ1-1 12 TRBV28 ASSFRGLNTEAF
TRBJ1-5 12 TRBV2 ASSVGTGAKPQH
TRBJ2-2 14 TRBV2 ASSEASLLGTGELF